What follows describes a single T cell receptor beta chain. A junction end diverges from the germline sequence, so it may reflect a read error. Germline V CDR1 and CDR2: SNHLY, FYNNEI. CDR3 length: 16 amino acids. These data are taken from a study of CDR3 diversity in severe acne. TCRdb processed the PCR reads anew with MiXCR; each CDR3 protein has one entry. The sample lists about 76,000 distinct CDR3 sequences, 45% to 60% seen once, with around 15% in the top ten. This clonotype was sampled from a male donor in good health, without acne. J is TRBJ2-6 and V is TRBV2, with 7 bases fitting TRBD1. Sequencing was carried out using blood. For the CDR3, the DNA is TGTGCCAGCACTGGGGGACAGTACTCTGAGGCCAACGTCCTGACTTTC. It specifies CASTGGQYSEANVLTF.